This note documents a single T cell receptor beta chain sequence. Antigen unknown. Using its own MiXCR run on the 5' RACE reads, TCRdb lists one record per CDR3 protein. The table lists hundreds of thousands of distinct CDR3 sequences, roughly 18% of them singletons. This CDR3 is built from 15 residues. Deletions cut 0 bases from V and 4 bases from J, with 10 bases between. CDR1 LGHNA and CDR2 YSLEER come from the germline V gene. The source of the sample is a study of T-cell memory formation after mild COVID-19. Study conclusions and caveats: For second-wave clones that peaked at day 37, SARS-CoV-2 specificity went unverified.

Input material: PBMCs or a T cell subset sorted from them (not recorded which). The chain employs TRBV4-3 and TRBJ1-3; D is ambiguous. This TCR was recovered from a man between 18 and 29 years old who had mild COVID-19 (a few samples of this study predate the infection). Cell type and time point are not known. CDR3 in DNA: TGCGCCAGCAGCCAAGACTCCGGGTTGGGAAACACCATATATTTT. Its translation: CASSQDSGLGNTIYF.